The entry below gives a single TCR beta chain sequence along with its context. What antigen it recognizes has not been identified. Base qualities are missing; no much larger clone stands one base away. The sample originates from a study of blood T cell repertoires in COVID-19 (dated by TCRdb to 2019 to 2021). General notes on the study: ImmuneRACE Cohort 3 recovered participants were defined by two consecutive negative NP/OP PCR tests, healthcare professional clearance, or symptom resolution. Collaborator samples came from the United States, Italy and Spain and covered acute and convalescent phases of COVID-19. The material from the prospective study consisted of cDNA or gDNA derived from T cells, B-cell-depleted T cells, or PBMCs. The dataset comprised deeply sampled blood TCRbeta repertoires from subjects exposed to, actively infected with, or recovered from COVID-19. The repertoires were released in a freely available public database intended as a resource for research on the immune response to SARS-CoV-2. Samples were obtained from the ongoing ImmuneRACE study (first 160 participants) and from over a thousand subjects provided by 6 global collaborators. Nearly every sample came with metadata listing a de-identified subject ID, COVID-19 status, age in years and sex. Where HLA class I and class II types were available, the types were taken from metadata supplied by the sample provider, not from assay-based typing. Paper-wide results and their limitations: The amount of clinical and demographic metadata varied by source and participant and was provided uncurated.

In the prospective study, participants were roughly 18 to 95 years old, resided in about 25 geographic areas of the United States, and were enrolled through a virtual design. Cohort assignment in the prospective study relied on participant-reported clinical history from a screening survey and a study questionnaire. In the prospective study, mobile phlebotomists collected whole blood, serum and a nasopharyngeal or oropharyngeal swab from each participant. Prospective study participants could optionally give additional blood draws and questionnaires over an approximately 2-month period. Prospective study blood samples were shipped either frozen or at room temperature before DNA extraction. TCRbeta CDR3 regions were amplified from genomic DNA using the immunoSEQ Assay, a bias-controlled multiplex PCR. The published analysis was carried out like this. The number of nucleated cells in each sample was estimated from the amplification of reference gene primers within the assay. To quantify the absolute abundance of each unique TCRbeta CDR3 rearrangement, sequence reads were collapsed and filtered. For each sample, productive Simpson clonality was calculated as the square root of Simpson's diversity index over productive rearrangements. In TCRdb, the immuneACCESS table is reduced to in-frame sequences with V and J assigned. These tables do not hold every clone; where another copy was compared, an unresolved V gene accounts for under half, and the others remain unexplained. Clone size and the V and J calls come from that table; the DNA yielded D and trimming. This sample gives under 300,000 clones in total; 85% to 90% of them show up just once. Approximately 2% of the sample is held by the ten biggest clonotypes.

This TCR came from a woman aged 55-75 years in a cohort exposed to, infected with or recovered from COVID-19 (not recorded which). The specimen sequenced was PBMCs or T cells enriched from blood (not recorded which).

The CDR3 reads as follows: CASSFDSGRGDTQYF. The DNA reads TGTGCCAGCAGCTTCGATAGCGGGAGAGGGGATACGCAGTATTTT. Recombination joined TRBV6-5 with TRBJ2-3, with 9 bases aligning to TRBD2. The germline V gene specifies MNHEY as CDR1 and SVGAGI as CDR2. The CDR3 covers 15 residues, taking in both the cysteine and the phenylalanine. Here the CDR3 DNA is all that survives: 45 bases in frame from base 1. At the junction V is shortened by 6 bases and J by 6 bases; bases outside the gene matches: 10.